This note documents a single TCR beta chain sequence. These data are taken from a study of blood T cell repertoires in COVID-19. Study details: From the United States, Italy and Spain came samples of acute and convalescent COVID-19.

Those enrolled in Seattle joined during active infection and were followed longitudinally afterward. The CDR3 spans 15 residues. Germline assignment: CDR1 SEHNR and CDR2 FQNEAQ (reference sequence). Trimming cost V 8 bases and J 6 bases; bases outside gene matches: 7. Original handling: Reference gene primer amplification in the assay estimated nucleated cell counts. TCRdb's table, derived via immunoSEQ multiplex PCR, lists solely in-frame clones and lacks some. V and J calls plus clone size are reproduced from that table; the DNA served to infer D and trimming. The sample has roughly 350,000 clones, about 90% seen once.

The sequencing sample was made of peripheral blood. The rearrangement uses TRBV7-9 and TRBJ2-2; 12 nucleotides agree with TRBD1. This sequence was found in a woman aged 25 to 39 with COVID-19, enrolled during active disease. The CDR3 sequence: CASQTGQGAAGELFF. CDR3 nucleotide sequence: TGTGCCAGCCAAACGGGACAGGGGGCCGCCGGGGAGCTGTTTTTT.